This TCR beta chain was sequenced for a study of blood T cell repertoires in COVID-19 (dated by TCRdb to about 2020). In the study overall: Samples from collaborators originated in the United States, Italy and Spain and spanned both the acute and convalescent phases of COVID-19. The prospective study material was composed of cDNA or gDNA derived from T cells, B-cell-depleted T cells, or PBMCs. Deeply sampled blood TCRbeta repertoires from subjects exposed to, actively infected with, or recovered from COVID-19 were included in the dataset. The repertoires were released in a freely available public database meant as a resource for research on the immune response to SARS-CoV-2. The samples were drawn from two sources: the first 160 participants of the ongoing ImmuneRACE study, and 1,000 to 1,500 subjects contributed by 6 global collaborators. A de-identified subject ID, COVID-19 status, age in years and sex were almost always included in the sample metadata. Where HLA class I and class II types were available, the types were taken from metadata supplied by the sample provider, not from assay-based typing. Here is what the overall study found, with its caveats: The quantity of clinical and demographic metadata differed by source and by participant and was supplied without curation.

At one collaborating source in Seattle, patients were enrolled during active infection and were followed longitudinally through the course of disease. Whole blood was collected in K2EDTA tubes by collaborating institutions according to the institutions' own protocols. Collaborator samples were shipped for TCRbeta analysis as frozen whole blood, isolated PBMCs, or DNA extracted from either sample type. TCRbeta CDR3 regions were amplified from genomic DNA using the immunoSEQ Assay, a bias-controlled multiplex PCR. The original pipeline was this. Within the assay, amplification of reference gene primers was used to estimate how many nucleated cells each sample contained. Sequence reads were collapsed and filtered to measure the absolute abundance of every unique TCRbeta CDR3 rearrangement. For each sample, productive Simpson clonality was calculated as the square root of Simpson's diversity index over productive rearrangements. This immuneACCESS table, as held by TCRdb, lists in-frame sequences with V and J called but not all clones. Of the missing ones, under half trace to an unresolved V gene in checked studies; the others have no known cause. That table furnishes V, J and clone size, whereas the DNA furnished D and trimming. The sample table lists about 480,000 clones, 70% to 90% of them with a count of one. Roughly 12% of the sample belongs to the ten largest clones.

For this clone: Its binding antigen is unknown. No much larger clone exists at a distance of one base, and base qualities are not known.

CDR1 and CDR2 are drawn from the germline V gene: SNHLY, FYNNEI. The CDR3 covers 15 residues, taking in both the cysteine and the phenylalanine. The DNA shown is the 45-base CDR3, in frame from base 1. V loses 8 bases, J loses 0 bases, and the germline ends lie 14 bases apart. Recombination linked TRBV2 to TRBJ2-1; a confident D gene designation cannot be given. The receptor's source is a woman in her 50s with COVID-19, enrolled during active disease. Material for sequencing was peripheral blood. The bases are TGTGCCAGCCGACAATCCATCAGCTCCTACAATGAGCAGTTCTTC. The resulting protein is CASRQSISSYNEQFF.